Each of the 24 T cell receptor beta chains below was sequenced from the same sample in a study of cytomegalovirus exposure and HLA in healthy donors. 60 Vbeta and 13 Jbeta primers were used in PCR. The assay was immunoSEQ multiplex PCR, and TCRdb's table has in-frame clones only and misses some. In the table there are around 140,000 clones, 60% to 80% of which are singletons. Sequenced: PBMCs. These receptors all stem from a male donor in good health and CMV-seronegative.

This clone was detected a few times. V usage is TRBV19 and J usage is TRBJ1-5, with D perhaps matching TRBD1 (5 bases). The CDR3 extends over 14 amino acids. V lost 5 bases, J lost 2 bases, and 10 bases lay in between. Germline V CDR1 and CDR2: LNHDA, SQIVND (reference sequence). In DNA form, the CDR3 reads TGTGCCAGTAGTCCGACGGGGGGCAATCAGCCCCAGCATTTT. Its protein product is CASSPTGGNQPQHF.

The CDR3 here is CASSPSGGQGETQYF. The CDR3 region has the DNA TGCGCCAGCAGTCCCTCGGGGGGACAGGGTGAGACCCAGTACTTC. The V gene is TRBV5-1, the J gene TRBJ2-5; 9 bases map to TRBD1. The junction had 10 bases not matched to a gene; V was cut back by 5 bases and J by 5 bases. The CDR3 has 15 amino acids. The V gene's germline CDR1 is SGHRS and CDR2 YFSETQ.

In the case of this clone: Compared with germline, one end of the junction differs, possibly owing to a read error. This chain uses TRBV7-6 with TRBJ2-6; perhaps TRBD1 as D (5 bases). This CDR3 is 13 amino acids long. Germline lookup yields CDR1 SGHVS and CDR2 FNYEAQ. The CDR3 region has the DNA TGTGCCAGCGCCCGGGCTGGGGCCAACGGCCTGACTTTC. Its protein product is CASARAGANGLTF.

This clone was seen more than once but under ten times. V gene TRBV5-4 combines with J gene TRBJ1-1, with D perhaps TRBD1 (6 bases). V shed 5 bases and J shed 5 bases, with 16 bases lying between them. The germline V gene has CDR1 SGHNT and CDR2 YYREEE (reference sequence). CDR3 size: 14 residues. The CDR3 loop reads CASRKETGNTEAFF. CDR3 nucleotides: TGTGCCAGCAGAAAGGAGACAGGCAATACTGAAGCTTTCTTT. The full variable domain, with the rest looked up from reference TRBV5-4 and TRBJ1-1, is ETGVTQSPTHLIKTRGQQVTLRCSSQSGHNTVSWYQQALGQGPQFIFQYYREEENGRGNFPPRFSGLQFPNYSSELNVNALELDDSALYLCASRKETGNTEAFFGQGTRLTVV.

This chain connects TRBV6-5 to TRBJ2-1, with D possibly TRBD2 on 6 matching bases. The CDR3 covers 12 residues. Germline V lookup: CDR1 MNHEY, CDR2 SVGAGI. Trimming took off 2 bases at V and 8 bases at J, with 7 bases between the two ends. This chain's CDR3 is CASSYRRDEQFF. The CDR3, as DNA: TGTGCCAGCAGTTACCGGAGGGATGAGCAGTTCTTC.

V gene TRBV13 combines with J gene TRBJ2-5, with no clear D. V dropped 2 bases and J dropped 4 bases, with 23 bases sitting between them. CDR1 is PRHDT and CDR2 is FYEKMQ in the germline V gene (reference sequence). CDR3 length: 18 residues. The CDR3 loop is CASSLRPGQTQFSETQYF. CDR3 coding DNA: TGTGCCAGCAGCTTACGGCCTGGGCAGACCCAATTTTCAGAGACCCAGTACTTC.

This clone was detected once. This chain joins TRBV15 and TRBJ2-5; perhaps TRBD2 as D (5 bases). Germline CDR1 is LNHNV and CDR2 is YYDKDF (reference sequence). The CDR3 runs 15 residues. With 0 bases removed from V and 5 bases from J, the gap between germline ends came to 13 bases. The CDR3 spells CATSRDRGTRETQYF. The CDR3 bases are TGTGCCACCAGCAGAGATCGGGGAACACGGGAGACCCAGTACTTC.

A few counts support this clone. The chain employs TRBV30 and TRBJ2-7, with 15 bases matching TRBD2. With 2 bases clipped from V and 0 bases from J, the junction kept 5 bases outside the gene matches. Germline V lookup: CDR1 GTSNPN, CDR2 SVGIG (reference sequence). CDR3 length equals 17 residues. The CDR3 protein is CAWSTRTSGRVSYEQYF. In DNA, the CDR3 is TGTGCCTGGAGTACTAGGACTAGCGGGAGGGTCTCCTACGAGCAGTACTTC.

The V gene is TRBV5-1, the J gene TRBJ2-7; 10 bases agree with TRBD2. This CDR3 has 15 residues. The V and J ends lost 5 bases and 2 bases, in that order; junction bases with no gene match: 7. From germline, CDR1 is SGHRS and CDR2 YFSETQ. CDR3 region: CASRQGLAATYEQYF. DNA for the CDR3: TGCGCCAGCAGACAAGGACTAGCGGCTACCTACGAGCAGTACTTC.

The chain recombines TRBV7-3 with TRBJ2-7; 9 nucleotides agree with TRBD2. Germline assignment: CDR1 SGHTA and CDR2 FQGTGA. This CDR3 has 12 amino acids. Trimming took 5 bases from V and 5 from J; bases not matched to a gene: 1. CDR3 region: CASSLAGHEQYF. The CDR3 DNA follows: TGTGCCAGCAGCCTAGCGGGGCACGAGCAGTACTTC.

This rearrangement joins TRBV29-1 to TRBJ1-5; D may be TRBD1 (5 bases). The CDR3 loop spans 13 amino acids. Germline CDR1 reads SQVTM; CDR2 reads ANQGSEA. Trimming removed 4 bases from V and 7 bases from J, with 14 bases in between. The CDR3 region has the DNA TGCAGCGTTGCGCCTACGGGGGACCAGCCCCAGCATTTT. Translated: CSVAPTGDQPQHF.

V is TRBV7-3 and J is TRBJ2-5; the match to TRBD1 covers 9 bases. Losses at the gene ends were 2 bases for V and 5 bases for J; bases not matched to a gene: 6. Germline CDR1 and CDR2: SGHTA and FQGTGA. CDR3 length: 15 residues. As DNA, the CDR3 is TGTGCCAGCAGCTTAGGGGACAGGGATGGGGAGACCCAGTACTTC. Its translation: CASSLGDRDGETQYF.

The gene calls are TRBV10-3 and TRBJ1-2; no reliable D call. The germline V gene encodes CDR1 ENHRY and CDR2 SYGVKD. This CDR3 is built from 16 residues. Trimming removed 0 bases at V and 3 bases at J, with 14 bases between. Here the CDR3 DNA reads TGTGCCATCAGTGAGTCAGCCCTCGGTGAATACTATGGCTACACCTTC. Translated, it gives CAISESALGEYYGYTF.

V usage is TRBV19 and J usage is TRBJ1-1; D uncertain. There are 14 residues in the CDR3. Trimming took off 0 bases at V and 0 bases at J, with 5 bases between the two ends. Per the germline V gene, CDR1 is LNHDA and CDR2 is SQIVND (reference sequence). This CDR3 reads CASSIDRMNTEAFF. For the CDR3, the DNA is TGTGCCAGTAGTATAGACAGAATGAACACTGAAGCTTTCTTT.

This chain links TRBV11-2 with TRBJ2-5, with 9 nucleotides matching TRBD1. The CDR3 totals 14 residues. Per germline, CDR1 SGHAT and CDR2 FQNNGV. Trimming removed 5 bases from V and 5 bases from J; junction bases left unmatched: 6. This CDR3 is CASSTGGAWETQYF. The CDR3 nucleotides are TGTGCCAGCAGCACAGGGGGCGCTTGGGAGACCCAGTACTTC.

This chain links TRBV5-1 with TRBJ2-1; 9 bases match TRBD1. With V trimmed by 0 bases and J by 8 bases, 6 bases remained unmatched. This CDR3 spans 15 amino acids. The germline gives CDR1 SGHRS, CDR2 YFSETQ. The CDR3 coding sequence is TGCGCCAGCAGCTTGGTTGGACAGGGGAGGGATGAGCAGTTCTTC. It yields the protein CASSLVGQGRDEQFF.

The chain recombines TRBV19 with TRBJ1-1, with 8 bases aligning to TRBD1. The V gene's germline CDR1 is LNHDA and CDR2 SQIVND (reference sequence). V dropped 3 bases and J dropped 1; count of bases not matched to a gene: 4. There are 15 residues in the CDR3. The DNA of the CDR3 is TGTGCCAGTAGTATTAACAGGGGGACGAACACTGAAGCTTTCTTT. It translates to CASSINRGTNTEAFF.

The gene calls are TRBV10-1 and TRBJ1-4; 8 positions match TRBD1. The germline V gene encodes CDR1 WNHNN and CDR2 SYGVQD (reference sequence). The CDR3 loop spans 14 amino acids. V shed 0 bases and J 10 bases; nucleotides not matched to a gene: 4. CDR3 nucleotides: TGCGCCAGCAGTGAGTCGCCACAGGGGGGAAAACTGTTTTTT. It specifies CASSESPQGGKLFF.

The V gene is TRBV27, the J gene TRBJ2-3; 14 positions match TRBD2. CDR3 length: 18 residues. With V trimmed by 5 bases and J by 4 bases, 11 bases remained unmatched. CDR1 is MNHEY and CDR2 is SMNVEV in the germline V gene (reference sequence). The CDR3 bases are TGTGCCAGCAGTCCAAGGGGATGGACTAGCGGGGGGCCAGATACGCAGTATTTT. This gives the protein CASSPRGWTSGGPDTQYF.

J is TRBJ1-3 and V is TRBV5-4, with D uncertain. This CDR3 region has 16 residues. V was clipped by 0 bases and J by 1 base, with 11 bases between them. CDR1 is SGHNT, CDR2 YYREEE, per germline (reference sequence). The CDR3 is CASSLALRGSGNTIYF. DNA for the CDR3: TGTGCCAGCAGCTTGGCTCTTCGGGGATCTGGAAACACCATATATTTT.

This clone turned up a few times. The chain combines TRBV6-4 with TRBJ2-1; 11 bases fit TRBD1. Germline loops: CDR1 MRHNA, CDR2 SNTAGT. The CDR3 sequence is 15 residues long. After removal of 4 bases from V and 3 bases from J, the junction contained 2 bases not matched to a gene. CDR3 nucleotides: TGTGCCAGCAGTGCCGGGACAGGGGGCTACAATGAGCAGTTCTTC. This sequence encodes CASSAGTGGYNEQFF.

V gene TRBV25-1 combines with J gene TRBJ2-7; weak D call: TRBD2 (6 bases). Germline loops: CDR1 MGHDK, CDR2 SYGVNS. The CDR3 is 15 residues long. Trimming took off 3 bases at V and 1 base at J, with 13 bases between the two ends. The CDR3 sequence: CASSDDGGSSYEQYF. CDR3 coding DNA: TGTGCCAGCAGTGATGACGGAGGGTCTTCCTACGAGCAGTACTTC.

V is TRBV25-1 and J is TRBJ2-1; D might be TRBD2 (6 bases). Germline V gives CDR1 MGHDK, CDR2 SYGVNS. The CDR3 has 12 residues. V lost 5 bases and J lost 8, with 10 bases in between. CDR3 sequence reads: CASSLATDEQFF. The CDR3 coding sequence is TGTGCCAGCAGTCTAGCGACCGATGAGCAGTTCTTC.

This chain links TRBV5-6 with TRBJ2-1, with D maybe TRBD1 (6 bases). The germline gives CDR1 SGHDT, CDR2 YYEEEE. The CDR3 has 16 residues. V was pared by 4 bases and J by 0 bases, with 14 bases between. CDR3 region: CASSHRDTSSYNEQFF. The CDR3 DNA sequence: TGTGCCAGCAGCCACCGGGACACGAGCTCCTACAATGAGCAGTTCTTC.